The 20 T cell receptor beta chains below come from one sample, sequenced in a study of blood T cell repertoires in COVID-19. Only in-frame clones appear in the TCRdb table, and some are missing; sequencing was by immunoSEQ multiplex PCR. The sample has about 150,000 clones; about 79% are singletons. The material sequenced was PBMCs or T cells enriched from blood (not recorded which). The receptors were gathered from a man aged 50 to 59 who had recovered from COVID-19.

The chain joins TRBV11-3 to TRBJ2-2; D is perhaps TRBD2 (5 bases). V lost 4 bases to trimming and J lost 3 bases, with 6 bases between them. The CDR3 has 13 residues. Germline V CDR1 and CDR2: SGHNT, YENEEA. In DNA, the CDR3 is TGTGCCAGCAGCTCCGGGGACACCGGGGAGCTGTTTTTT. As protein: CASSSGDTGELFF. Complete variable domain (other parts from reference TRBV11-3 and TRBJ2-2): EAGVVQSPRYKIIEKKQPVAFWCNPISGHNTLYWYLQNLGQGPELLIRYENEEAVDDSQLPKDRFSAERLKGVDSTLKIQPAELGDSAVYLCASSSGDTGELFFGEGSRLTVL.

CDR3 sequence reads: CASSKPGLGVNQPQHF. The CDR3 nucleotides read TGTGCCAGCAGCAAACCAGGGCTAGGGGTCAATCAGCCCCAGCATTTT. The V and J genes are TRBV6-2 or TRBV6-3 and TRBJ1-5; the D gene is possibly TRBD1 (5 bases). There are 16 residues in the CDR3. Germline CDR1 MNHEY, CDR2 SVGEGT. Trimming stripped 6 bases from V and 3 bases from J, with 18 bases between.

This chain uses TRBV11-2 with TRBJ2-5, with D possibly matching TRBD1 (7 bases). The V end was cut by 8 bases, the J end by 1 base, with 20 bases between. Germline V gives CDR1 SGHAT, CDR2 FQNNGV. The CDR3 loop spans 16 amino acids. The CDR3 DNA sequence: TGTGCCAGCGGGAACCACGGGGGACAGTTCCAAGAGACCCAGTACTTC. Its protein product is CASGNHGGQFQETQYF.

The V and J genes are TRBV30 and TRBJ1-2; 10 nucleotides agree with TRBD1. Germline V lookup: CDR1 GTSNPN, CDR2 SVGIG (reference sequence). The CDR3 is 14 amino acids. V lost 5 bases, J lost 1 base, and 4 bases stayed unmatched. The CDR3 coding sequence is TGTGCCTGGGACCGGGACAGGGGTAACTATGGCTACACCTTC. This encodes CAWDRDRGNYGYTF.

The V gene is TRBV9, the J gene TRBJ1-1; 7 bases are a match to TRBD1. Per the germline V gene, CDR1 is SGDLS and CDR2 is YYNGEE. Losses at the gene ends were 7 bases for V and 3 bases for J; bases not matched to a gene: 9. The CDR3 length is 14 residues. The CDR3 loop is CASGTTGSHTEAFF. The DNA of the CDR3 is TGTGCCAGCGGAACGACAGGGTCTCACACTGAAGCTTTCTTT.

In DNA, the CDR3 is TGTGCCAGCAGTTTCCGGGACAACACAGATACGCAGTATTTT. This codes for CASSFRDNTDTQYF. The chain has TRBV6-5 and TRBJ2-3; D perhaps matches TRBD1 (6 bases). CDR1 MNHEY and CDR2 SVGAGI come from the germline V gene. V gave up 4 bases and J gave up 2 bases, with 10 bases separating them. The CDR3 is 14 amino acids.

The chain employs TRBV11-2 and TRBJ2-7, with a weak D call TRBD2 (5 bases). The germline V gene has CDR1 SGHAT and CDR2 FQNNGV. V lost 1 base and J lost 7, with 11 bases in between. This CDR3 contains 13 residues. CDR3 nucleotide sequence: TGTGCCAGCAGCTTAGTGCCGTCGGGGGAGCAGTACTTC. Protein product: CASSLVPSGEQYF.

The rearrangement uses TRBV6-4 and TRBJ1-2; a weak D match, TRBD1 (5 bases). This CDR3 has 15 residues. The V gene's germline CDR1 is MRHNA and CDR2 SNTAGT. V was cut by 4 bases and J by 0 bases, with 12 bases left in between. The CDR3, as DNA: TGTGCCAGCAGTGCCCTGCCAGGGTCTAACTATGGCTACACCTTC. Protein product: CASSALPGSNYGYTF.

CDR3 bases: TGTGCCAGCAGCGTAGAAACAGGGGCCTACAATGAGCAGTTCTTC. Translated, it gives CASSVETGAYNEQFF. The rearrangement uses TRBV9 and TRBJ2-1; the match to TRBD1 covers 7 bases. CDR3 size: 15 residues. In germline, CDR1 is SGDLS, CDR2 YYNGEE. The V gene end was trimmed by 0 bases and the J gene end by 2 bases; junction bases not matched to a gene: 2.

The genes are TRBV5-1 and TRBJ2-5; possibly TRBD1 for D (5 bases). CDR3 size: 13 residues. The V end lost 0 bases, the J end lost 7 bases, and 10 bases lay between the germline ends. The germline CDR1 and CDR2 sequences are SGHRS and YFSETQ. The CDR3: CASSLAGLGTQYF. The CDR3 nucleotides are TGCGCCAGCAGCTTGGCAGGGCTAGGGACCCAGTACTTC.

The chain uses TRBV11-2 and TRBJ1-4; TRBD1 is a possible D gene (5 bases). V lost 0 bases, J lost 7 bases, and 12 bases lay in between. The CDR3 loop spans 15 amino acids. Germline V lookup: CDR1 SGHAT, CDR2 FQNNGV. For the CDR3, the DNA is TGTGCCAGCAGCTTAGACCAGGGAAGCTTTGAAAAACTGTTTTTT. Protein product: CASSLDQGSFEKLFF.

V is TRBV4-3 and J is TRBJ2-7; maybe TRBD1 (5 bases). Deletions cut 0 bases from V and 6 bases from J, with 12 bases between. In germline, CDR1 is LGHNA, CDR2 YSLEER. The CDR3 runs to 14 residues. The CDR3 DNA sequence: TGCGCCAGCAGCCAAGAGGTCGCCAGGGCCGAGCAGTACTTC. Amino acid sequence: CASSQEVARAEQYF.

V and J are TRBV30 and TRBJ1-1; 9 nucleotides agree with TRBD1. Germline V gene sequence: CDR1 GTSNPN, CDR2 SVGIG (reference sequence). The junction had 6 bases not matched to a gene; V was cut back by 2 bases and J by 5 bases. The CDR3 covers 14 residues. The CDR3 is CAWSRGQGRTEAFF. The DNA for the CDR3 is TGTGCCTGGAGTCGAGGACAGGGGCGGACTGAAGCTTTCTTT. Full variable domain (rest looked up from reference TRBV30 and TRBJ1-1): SQTIHQWPATLVQPVGSPLSLECTVEGTSNPNLYWYRQAAGRGLQLLFYSVGIGQISSEVPQNLSASRPQDRQFILSSKKLLLSDSGFYLCAWSRGQGRTEAFFGQGTRLTVV.

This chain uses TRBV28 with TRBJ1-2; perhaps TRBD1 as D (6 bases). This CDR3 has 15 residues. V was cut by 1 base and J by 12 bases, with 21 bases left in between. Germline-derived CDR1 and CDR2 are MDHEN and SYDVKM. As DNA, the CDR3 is TGTGCCAGCAGTTTATTACGTTACCCGCGACAGGCCCACACCTTC. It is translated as CASSLLRYPRQAHTF.

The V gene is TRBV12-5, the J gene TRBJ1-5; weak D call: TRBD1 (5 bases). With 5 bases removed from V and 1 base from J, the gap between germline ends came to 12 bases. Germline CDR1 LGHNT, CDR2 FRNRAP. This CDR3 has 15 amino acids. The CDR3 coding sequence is TGTGCTAGTGGTACCCAGGGTGGGAGCAATCAGCCCCAGCATTTT. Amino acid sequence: CASGTQGGSNQPQHF.

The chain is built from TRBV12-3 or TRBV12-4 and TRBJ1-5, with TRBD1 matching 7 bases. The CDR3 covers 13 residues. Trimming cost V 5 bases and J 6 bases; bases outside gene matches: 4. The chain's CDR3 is CASSTGEFQPQHF. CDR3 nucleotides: TGTGCCAGCAGTACAGGGGAGTTTCAGCCCCAGCATTTT.

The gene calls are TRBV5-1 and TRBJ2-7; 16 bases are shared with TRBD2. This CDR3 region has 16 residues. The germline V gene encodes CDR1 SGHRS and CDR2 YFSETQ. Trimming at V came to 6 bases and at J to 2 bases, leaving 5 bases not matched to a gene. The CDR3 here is CASTAGTSGGAYEQYF. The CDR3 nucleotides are TGCGCCAGCACGGCCGGGACTAGCGGGGGGGCCTACGAGCAGTACTTC. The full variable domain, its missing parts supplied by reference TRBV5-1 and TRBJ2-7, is KAGVTQTPRYLIKTRGQQVTLSCSPISGHRSVSWYQQTPGQGLQFLFEYFSETQRNKGNFPGRFSGRQFSNSRSEMNVSTLELGDSALYLCASTAGTSGGAYEQYFGPGTRLTVT.

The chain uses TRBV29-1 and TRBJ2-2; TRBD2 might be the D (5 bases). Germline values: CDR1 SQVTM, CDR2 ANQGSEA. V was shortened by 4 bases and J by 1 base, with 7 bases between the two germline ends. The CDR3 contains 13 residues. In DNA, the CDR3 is TGCAGCGTTGGTGGAGGGAACACCGGGGAGCTGTTTTTT. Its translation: CSVGGGNTGELFF.

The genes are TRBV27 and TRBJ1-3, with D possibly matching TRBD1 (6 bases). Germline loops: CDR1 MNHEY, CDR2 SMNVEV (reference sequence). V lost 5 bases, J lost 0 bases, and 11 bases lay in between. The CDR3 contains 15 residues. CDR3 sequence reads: CASSVQGTSGNTIYF. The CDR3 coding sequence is TGTGCCAGCAGTGTACAGGGAACCTCTGGAAACACCATATATTTT.

The CDR3 region has the DNA TGTGCCAGCAGTGAATACAGGGGGGGCAATCAGCCCCAGCATTTT. Amino acid sequence: CASSEYRGGNQPQHF. The chain uses TRBV6-1 and TRBJ1-5, with TRBD1 matching over 8 bases. CDR1 and CDR2 from the germline V gene are MNHNS and SASEGT. CDR3 size: 15 residues. V shed 2 bases, J shed 2 bases, and the junction held 2 bases outside the gene matches.